The 25 T cell receptor beta chains below were found in one sample sequenced in a study of shared clonotypes between healthy human individuals (dated by TCRdb to 2020 to 2021). The library was produced with the immunoSEQ multiplex PCR assay. TCRdb carries this immuneACCESS record with in-frame sequences only. Its versions omit some clonotypes, under half of them owing to an unresolved V gene in the studies checked, with the rest unexplained. The sample table contains approximately 980,000 clones; only one count was recorded for over 75% of them. The top ten hold roughly 1.5% of the sample. The sample taken for sequencing was memory CD4+ T cells sorted from blood. Read against the paper, the sample's cell subset or site label means: CD45RA-negative fraction. The receptors stem from a man aged 18 to 30 in good health.

The J gene is TRBJ1-3, the V gene TRBV28; the D gene is possibly TRBD1 (6 bases). Germline lookup yields CDR1 MDHEN and CDR2 SYDVKM. The V end was cut by 10 bases, the J end by 4 bases, with 20 bases between. There are 15 residues in the CDR3. The CDR3 nucleotides read TGTGCCACCACCAAATGGGGGGCAGCAGGAAACACCATATATTTT. Encoded protein: CATTKWGAAGNTIYF. The variable domain in full, with the rest retrieved from reference TRBV28 and TRBJ1-3, is DVKVTQSSRYLVKRTGEKVFLECVQDMDHENMFWYRQDPGLGLRLIYFSYDVKMKEKGDIPEGYSVSREKKERFSLILESASTNQTSMYLCATTKWGAAGNTIYFGEGSWLTVV.

V and J are TRBV2 and TRBJ1-4, with 10 bases fitting TRBD1. Germline-derived CDR1 and CDR2 are SNHLY and FYNNEI. The CDR3 runs to 14 residues. The V gene end was trimmed by 11 bases and the J gene end by 2 bases; junction bases not matched to a gene: 5. The CDR3 loop reads CAGDRGFTNEKLFF. CDR3 coding DNA: TGTGCCGGGGACAGGGGATTTACTAATGAAAAACTGTTTTTT. The full variable domain, in which reference TRBV2 and TRBJ1-4 provide the parts outside the CDR3, is EPEVTQTPSHQVTQMGQEVILRCVPISNHLYFYWYRQILGQKVEFLVSFYNNEISEKSEIFDDQFSVERPDGSNFTLKIRSTKLEDSAMYFCAGDRGFTNEKLFFGSGTQLSVL.

The V call is TRBV5-1, the J call TRBJ1-1, with a tentative D call TRBD1 (6 bases). Per the germline V gene, CDR1 is SGHRS and CDR2 is YFSETQ. The CDR3 is made up of 15 amino acids. Trimming cost V 0 bases and J 4 bases, with 13 bases left between them. This CDR3 is CASSLEQGSRTEAFF. CDR3 DNA sequence: TGCGCCAGCAGCTTGGAACAGGGATCCCGCACTGAAGCTTTCTTT.

The chain is built from TRBV5-1 and TRBJ1-4; TRBD1 matches at 7 bases. The germline V gene encodes CDR1 SGHRS and CDR2 YFSETQ. The CDR3 runs 16 residues. V gave up 0 bases and J gave up 8 bases; unmatched junction bases: 10. The CDR3 bases are TGCGCCAGCAGCTTGGGACGACGACAGGGTGAAGAAAAACTGTTTTTT. It yields the protein CASSLGRRQGEEKLFF.

J is TRBJ1-2 and V is TRBV18, with 9 bases aligning to TRBD1. The CDR3 consists of 16 residues. The germline CDR1 and CDR2 sequences are KGHSH and LQKENI. With V trimmed by 2 bases and J by 4 bases, 8 bases remained unmatched. The CDR3 loop is CASSPVGQGSGYGYTF. The CDR3 coding sequence is TGTGCCAGCTCACCAGTGGGACAGGGATCAGGCTATGGCTACACCTTC.

This chain links TRBV9 with TRBJ2-7; D not resolved. CDR1 is SGDLS and CDR2 is YYNGEE in the germline V gene. This CDR3 contains 13 residues. V was trimmed by 5 bases and J by 2 bases, leaving 11 bases between them. This chain's CDR3 is CASSGVGAYEQYF. The CDR3, as DNA: TGTGCCAGCAGTGGGGTGGGCGCCTACGAGCAGTACTTC.

The V call is TRBV27, the J call TRBJ1-5, with 7 nucleotides matching TRBD1. This CDR3 has 13 amino acids. After removal of 5 bases from V and 9 bases from J, the junction contained 7 bases not matched to a gene. Germline loops: CDR1 MNHEY, CDR2 SMNVEV (reference sequence). The CDR3 reads CASSRDSLGPQHF. CDR3 coding DNA: TGTGCCAGCAGTCGGGACAGTTTGGGGCCCCAGCATTTT.

The rearrangement links TRBV10-3 to TRBJ2-4, with 9 bases matching TRBD2. CDR1 is ENHRY, CDR2 SYGVKD, per germline. This CDR3 contains 16 residues. Unmatched junction bases numbered 5, after V lost 0 bases and J lost 5 bases. CDR3 amino acids: CAISESFSGSQNIQYF. Here the CDR3 DNA reads TGTGCCATCAGTGAGTCGTTTAGCGGGAGCCAAAACATTCAGTACTTC.

The V and J genes are TRBV19 and TRBJ1-1, with 7 bases that match TRBD1. There are 14 residues in the CDR3. Germline V gene sequence: CDR1 LNHDA, CDR2 SQIVND (reference sequence). V shed 4 bases, J shed 1 base, and the junction held 3 bases outside the gene matches. CDR3 sequence (DNA): TGTGCCAGTAGTAAGGGGGCCTCGAACACTGAAGCTTTCTTT. Protein product: CASSKGASNTEAFF.

The chain links TRBV10-3 to TRBJ2-5; 7 positions match TRBD2. J gave up 5 bases and V 3 bases, and 9 bases lay outside the gene matches. The CDR3 runs to 15 residues. CDR1 and CDR2 from the germline V gene are ENHRY and SYGVKD. CDR3 region: CAISDHERDGETQYF. The CDR3 DNA reads as TGTGCCATCAGTGACCACGAGCGGGATGGGGAGACCCAGTACTTC.

For this clone: Different DNA sequences within this sample yield the same CDR3. This chain joins TRBV2 and TRBJ2-7; D remains unclear. In germline, CDR1 is SNHLY, CDR2 FYNNEI. The CDR3 totals 12 residues. V lost 4 bases and J lost 2, with 6 bases in between. The CDR3 DNA follows: TGTGCCAGCAGTGCCACGGCCTACGAGCAGTACTTC. Translating gives CASSATAYEQYF.

Points on this clone: This same CDR3 is encoded by further DNA sequences in the sample. V gene TRBV7-2 combines with J gene TRBJ1-5; D not resolved. Trimming took 5 bases from V and 4 from J, leaving 6 bases between them. The CDR3 totals 12 residues. Germline V lookup: CDR1 SGHTA, CDR2 FQGNSA. The CDR3 loop is CASSPGNQPQHF. CDR3 nucleotide sequence: TGTGCCAGCAGCCCCGGGAATCAGCCCCAGCATTTT.

This clone is a singleton in its sample. V usage is TRBV18 and J usage is TRBJ1-3; D is uncertain. Trimming cost V 3 bases and J 6 bases, with 18 bases left between them. The CDR3 extends over 16 amino acids. Germline CDR1 and CDR2: KGHSH and LQKENI. CDR3 bases: TGTGCCAGCTCACCCATTCACCAGCGGGCGGAAAACACCATATATTTT. Translated: CASSPIHQRAENTIYF. The full variable domain, in which reference TRBV18 and TRBJ1-3 provide the parts outside the CDR3, is NAGVMQNPRHLVRRRGQEARLRCSPMKGHSHVYWYRQLPEEGLKFMVYLQKENIIDESGMPKERFSAEFPKEGPSILRIQQVVRGDSAAYFCASSPIHQRAENTIYFGEGSWLTVV.

A few counts support this clone. This chain links TRBV11-2 with TRBJ2-1; possible D gene TRBD2, 5 bases. The CDR3 sequence is 15 residues long. The V gene's germline CDR1 is SGHAT and CDR2 FQNNGV. Trimming stripped 4 bases from V and 0 bases from J, with 10 bases between. CDR3 in amino acids: CASSSDGLSYNEQFF. The CDR3 DNA reads TGTGCCAGCAGCTCCGACGGACTCTCCTACAATGAGCAGTTCTTC.

This clone was picked up a small number of times. CDR3 residues: CASTGQGHSPLHF. DNA of the CDR3: TGTGCCAGCACGGGACAGGGTCATTCACCCCTCCACTTT. The V and J genes are TRBV25-1 and TRBJ1-6, with 9 bases aligning to TRBD1. The CDR3 loop spans 13 amino acids. Trimming cost V 7 bases and J 8 bases; bases outside gene matches: 3. Germline lookup yields CDR1 MGHDK and CDR2 SYGVNS.

This chain uses TRBV28 with TRBJ2-6; D is unresolved. Trimming pared 10 bases from V and 0 bases from J, leaving 25 bases between. CDR3 size: 19 residues. Germline V gene data show CDR1 as MDHEN and CDR2 as SYDVKM. In nucleotides, the CDR3 is TGTGCCATTGGCGACCCCTTGGAGCCATACCGCTCTGGGGCCAACGTCCTGACTTTC. Amino acids: CAIGDPLEPYRSGANVLTF.

The V gene is TRBV30, the J gene TRBJ1-2; TRBD1 matches 7 bases. V was clipped by 2 bases and J by 3 bases; unmatched bases: 9. From germline, CDR1 is GTSNPN and CDR2 SVGIG (reference sequence). The CDR3 is made up of 15 amino acids. The CDR3 region has the DNA TGTGCCTGGAGTTCTCAGGGCAGGGGGTACTATGGCTACACCTTC. Its translation is CAWSSQGRGYYGYTF.

The rearrangement joins TRBV2 to TRBJ2-2; D not resolved. The germline CDR1 and CDR2 sequences are SNHLY and FYNNEI. The CDR3 is made up of 13 amino acids. The V end lost 6 bases, the J end lost 6 bases, and 11 bases lay between the germline ends. CDR3 amino acids: CASSGIGSGELFF. For the CDR3, the DNA is TGTGCCAGCAGCGGAATCGGGTCCGGGGAGCTGTTTTTT.

The V call is TRBV28, the J call TRBJ1-2; 11 nucleotides agree with TRBD1. After removal of 6 bases from V and 5 bases from J, the junction contained 17 bases not matched to a gene. CDR1 and CDR2 from the germline V gene are MDHEN and SYDVKM. The CDR3 extends over 18 amino acids. CDR3 protein: CASSPFGTGGTSAYGYTF. In DNA form, the CDR3 reads TGTGCCAGCAGCCCATTCGGGACAGGGGGTACCTCGGCTTATGGCTACACCTTC.

The chain joins TRBV5-1 to TRBJ2-3; 7 bases map to TRBD2. The CDR3 length is 15 residues. CDR1 and CDR2 from the germline V gene are SGHRS and YFSETQ. Trimming at V came to 0 bases and at J to 8 bases, leaving 9 bases not matched to a gene. DNA of the CDR3: TGCGCCAGCAGCTTGGCAAGCGGGGAGGGAGTTACGCAGTATTTT. It encodes CASSLASGEGVTQYF. Combining the CDR3 with reference TRBV5-1 and TRBJ2-3 gives the whole variable domain KAGVTQTPRYLIKTRGQQVTLSCSPISGHRSVSWYQQTPGQGLQFLFEYFSETQRNKGNFPGRFSGRQFSNSRSEMNVSTLELGDSALYLCASSLASGEGVTQYFGPGTRLTVL.

The chain employs TRBV6-5 and TRBJ2-2; 9 bases line up with TRBD1. The CDR3 extends over 14 amino acids. V was clipped by 8 bases and J by 0 bases; unmatched bases: 1. Looked up from germline, CDR1 is MNHEY and CDR2 is SVGAGI. CDR3: CASRDRANTGELFF. For the CDR3, the DNA is TGTGCCAGCCGGGACAGGGCGAACACCGGGGAGCTGTTTTTT.

The chain uses TRBV30 and TRBJ2-1, with D possibly being TRBD2 (6 bases). There are 14 residues in the CDR3. Looked up from germline, CDR1 is GTSNPN and CDR2 is SVGIG (reference sequence). V was cut by 2 bases and J by 8 bases, with 16 bases left in between. CDR3 coding DNA: TGTGCCTGGAGTACGGAGGGCGGGGTGTATGAGCAGTTCTTC. Amino acid sequence: CAWSTEGGVYEQFF. Full variable domain (missing parts from reference TRBV30 and TRBJ2-1): SQTIHQWPATLVQPVGSPLSLECTVEGTSNPNLYWYRQAAGRGLQLLFYSVGIGQISSEVPQNLSASRPQDRQFILSSKKLLLSDSGFYLCAWSTEGGVYEQFFGPGTRLTVL.

This clone has a handful of counts. The chain uses TRBV28 and TRBJ2-2; 7 nucleotides line up with TRBD2. This CDR3 is 16 amino acids long. V dropped 3 bases and J dropped 0; count of bases not matched to a gene: 4. Germline-derived CDR1 and CDR2 are MDHEN and SYDVKM. Here the CDR3 DNA reads TGTGCCAGCAGTTTCGGCCTAGCGGCGAACACCGGGGAGCTGTTTTTT. This encodes CASSFGLAANTGELFF.

This clone was picked up a small number of times. The CDR3 region is CASSPLADSAGQNNYGYTF. In nucleotides, the CDR3 is TGTGCCAGCTCACCCTTGGCCGACTCAGCGGGACAGAATAACTATGGCTACACCTTC. The chain couples TRBV18 to TRBJ1-2; TRBD1 matches at 7 bases. Germline trimming cut 3 bases from V and 1 base from J; bases unmatched to any gene: 17. CDR3 length: 19 residues. Germline-derived CDR1 and CDR2 are KGHSH and LQKENI. Full variable domain (outside the CDR3, taken from reference TRBV18 and TRBJ1-2): NAGVMQNPRHLVRRRGQEARLRCSPMKGHSHVYWYRQLPEEGLKFMVYLQKENIIDESGMPKERFSAEFPKEGPSILRIQQVVRGDSAAYFCASSPLADSAGQNNYGYTFGSGTRLTVV.

This clone was observed many times. The V call is TRBV6-1, the J call TRBJ2-1, with TRBD2 matching over 7 bases. The CDR3 has 15 residues. V shed 1 base and J 7 bases; nucleotides not matched to a gene: 7. The germline V gene encodes CDR1 MNHNS and CDR2 SASEGT. CDR3 amino acids: CASSEGWTRSNEQFF. The CDR3 coding sequence is TGTGCCAGCAGTGAAGGCTGGACTAGATCGAATGAGCAGTTCTTC.